The clone carrying this T cell receptor (beta chain) occurred a few times. Its antigen is not known. V was pared by 1 base and J by 0 bases, with 9 bases between. The CDR3 length is 16 residues. Germline CDR1 and CDR2: ENHRY and SYGVKD. This specimen comes from a study of cytomegalovirus exposure and HLA in healthy donors. General study points: Among the sequence variants, a highly shared cluster was likely an artifact of sequencing. A later analysis reportedly found fewer N-insertions in an Asian-associated ancestry cluster than the roughly 670-donor mean. TRBV6-2, TRBV6-3 and some other V segments were excluded as indistinguishable.

PCR amplification relied on 60 Vbeta primers (plus 13 Jbeta primers). The method was immunoSEQ multiplex PCR; TCRdb's version includes in-frame clones alone and lacks a portion of them. The sample has 180,000 or so clones, 70% to 85% seen once; the top ten hold about 1.5%. The receptor's source is a man aged 18 to 30 in good health and CMV-seronegative. This chain links TRBV10-3 with TRBJ2-2; the D gene is possibly TRBD1 (6 bases). Sequenced material: PBMCs. The CDR3 is CAISELQGSNTGELFF. CDR3 coding DNA: TGTGCCATCAGTGAGTTACAGGGATCGAACACCGGGGAGCTGTTTTTT.